This T cell receptor (beta chain) emerged from a study of OX40 agonist ivuxolimab in advanced cancers. The wider study: Melanoma, hepatocellular carcinoma, head and neck or renal cell cancer occurred in dose-escalation patients. Prior therapy, whether anti-PD-1, anti-PD-L1 or anti-CTLA-4, was allowed, and 40% had some.

Germline CDR1 and CDR2: SGHRS and YFSETQ. The germline V and J ends were trimmed by 2 bases and 2 bases, with 19 bases remaining between them. The CDR3 is 18 amino acids. Study findings and constraints: The study found that CD8+ T cells averaged more expanded clones than CD4+.

In the case of this clone: Its antigen is unidentified.

Profiling relied on immunoSEQ multiplex PCR, and the TCRdb table lists in-frame clones only, not all of them. The sample includes around 72,000 clones, approximately 92% seen only once; the top ten take roughly 1%. The TCR comes from an adult with an advanced solid tumor such as melanoma, head and neck, liver or kidney cancer. The chain combines TRBV5-1 with TRBJ2-2, with D possibly matching TRBD1 (6 bases). The sequencing here drew on CD4+ or CD8+ T cells sorted from blood, taken in a trial of the OX40 agonist ivuxolimab. The CDR3 protein is CASSLYRGHPFNTGELFF. The CDR3 DNA reads as TGCGCCAGCAGCTTATACCGGGGACATCCCTTCAACACCGGGGAGCTGTTTTTT.